Listed below are T cell receptor beta chains from one sample, sequenced in a study of Ad26.COV2.S vaccination and SARS-CoV-2 variants. Generated by immunoSEQ multiplex PCR, the TCRdb table keeps only in-frame clones and is missing some. The repertoire includes some 420,000 clones, roughly 88% of them detected once, and about 4% sits in the top ten. The sequencing here drew on peripheral blood, taken in a trial of Ad26.COV2.S vaccine versus placebo. The source is a person between 18 and 59 years old who received the Ad26.COV2.S COVID-19 vaccine or a placebo. The CDR3 runs from the conserved cysteine through the conserved F or W. The D gene is left open where the match is weak. Part of the rows lack a size; the others show once, few, many or a class for expanded clones.

cdr3_aa cdr3_nt j_call clone_size cdr3_length v_call d_call
CASSLADYGYTF TGTGCCAGCAGTTTAGCGGACTATGGCTACACCTTC TRBJ1-2 once 12 TRBV28 .
CASSFTGTGTGELFF TGCGCCAGCAGCTTTACGGGGACGGGCACCGGGGAGCTGTTTTTT TRBJ2-2 . 15 TRBV5-1 .
CAWKTRGADTQYF TGTGCCTGGAAAACCAGGGGAGCAGATACGCAGTATTTT TRBJ2-3 . 13 TRBV30 .
CASSLGPGGEQYF TGTGCCAGCAGCCTAGGTCCGGGCGGCGAGCAGTACTTC TRBJ2-7 . 13 TRBV9 .
CAISDIAGPGGTQYF TGTGCCATCAGTGATATAGCGGGACCTGGTGGTACGCAGTATTTT TRBJ2-3 . 15 TRBV10-3 TRBD2
CAWSGGTLGYTF TGTGCCTGGAGTGGGGGAACTCTTGGCTACACCTTC TRBJ1-2 . 12 TRBV30 .
CASSQTGTGNQPQHF TGTGCCAGCAGCCAAACAGGGACGGGCAATCAGCCCCAGCATTTT TRBJ1-5 . 15 TRBV9 .
CASSQVWDSGYEQYF TGCGCCAGCAGCCAAGTCTGGGATTCGGGTTACGAGCAGTACTTC TRBJ2-7 . 15 TRBV4-3 .
CASSFQTAFYGYTF TGTGCCAGCAGTTTCCAGACAGCGTTCTATGGCTACACCTTC TRBJ1-2 . 14 TRBV6-6 .
CASGEYRGYSNQPQHF TGTGCCAGCGGCGAATACAGGGGTTATAGCAATCAGCCCCAGCATTTT TRBJ1-5 once 16 TRBV2 TRBD1
CASSYAADTGDTQYF TGTGCCAGCAGTTACGCGGCCGATACAGGGGATACGCAGTATTTT TRBJ2-3 . 15 TRBV6-6 .
CASRRAGGPNEQFF TGTGCCAGCAGGCGAGCGGGGGGGCCCAATGAGCAGTTCTTC TRBJ2-1 . 14 TRBV3-1/TRBV3-2 TRBD2
CASSQAVSWNTEAFF TGCGCCAGCAGCCAAGCGGTTAGCTGGAACACTGAAGCTTTCTTT TRBJ1-1 . 15 TRBV4-1 .
CSVVTGAEKLFF TGCAGCGTTGTTACAGGGGCTGAAAAACTGTTTTTT TRBJ1-4 . 12 TRBV29-1 TRBD1
CASRTGTGLYGYTF TGTGCCAGCAGAACCGGGACAGGACTATATGGCTACACCTTC TRBJ1-2 once 14 TRBV6-6 TRBD1
CASSETPDGSPLHF TGTGCCAGCAGTGAAACACCGGACGGTTCACCCCTCCACTTT TRBJ1-6 . 14 TRBV6-1 .
CASSPNGYEQYF TGTGCCAGCTCACCCAACGGCTACGAGCAGTACTTC TRBJ2-7 . 12 TRBV18 .
CASSSSYGTYEQYF TGTGCCAGCAGTTCTTCTTACGGGACCTACGAGCAGTACTTC TRBJ2-7 . 14 TRBV28 .
CASSQAAARGGVQETQYF TGTGCCAGCAGCCAAGCAGCGGCTCGGGGGGGGGTCCAAGAGACCCAGTACTTC TRBJ2-5 . 18 TRBV4-2 TRBD2
CATSRETDRGHNEQFF TGTGCCACCAGCAGAGAAACCGACAGGGGCCACAATGAGCAGTTCTTC TRBJ2-1 . 16 TRBV15 TRBD1
CASSEPLSGARGNEQFF TGCGCCAGCAGTGAGCCCCTCTCAGGGGCTCGTGGGAATGAGCAGTTCTTC TRBJ2-1 . 17 TRBV10-1 .
CSAKSSGSSYEQYF TGCAGCGCTAAATCTAGCGGTAGCTCCTACGAGCAGTACTTC TRBJ2-7 . 14 TRBV29-1 TRBD2
CSGGTDLLNTEAFF TGCAGCGGTGGGACAGATCTTTTGAACACTGAAGCTTTCTTT TRBJ1-1 . 14 TRBV29-1 TRBD1
CASSQVGGISTDTQYF TGCGCCAGCAGCCAAGTTGGCGGGATCAGCACAGATACGCAGTATTTT TRBJ2-3 . 16 TRBV4-1 .
CASSLAGQGFTDTQYF TGTGCCAGCAGCTTGGCGGGACAGGGTTTCACAGATACGCAGTATTTT TRBJ2-3 . 16 TRBV5-4 TRBD1
CATSRDRAAWGNTIYF TGTGCCACCAGCAGAGATCGGGCAGCCTGGGGAAACACCATATATTTT TRBJ1-3 . 16 TRBV15 .
CASSTAGTGSPLHF TGTGCCAGTAGTACCGCCGGGACAGGATCTCCCCTCCACTTT TRBJ1-6 . 14 TRBV19 TRBD1
CASSPHRGRSYGYTF TGTGCCAGCAGCCCTCACAGGGGGCGATCCTATGGCTACACCTTC TRBJ1-2 . 15 TRBV28 TRBD1
CASRPAPPKGQGAYEQYF TGTGCCAGCAGACCGGCCCCTCCTAAGGGGCAGGGGGCCTACGAGCAGTACTTC TRBJ2-7 once 18 TRBV13 TRBD1
CASNMGQGVNQPQHF TGTGCCAGTAATATGGGACAGGGTGTTAATCAGCCCCAGCATTTT TRBJ1-5 few 15 TRBV19 TRBD1
CASSYGDRPIEAFF TGTGCCAGCAGCTACGGGGACAGGCCAATTGAAGCTTTCTTT TRBJ1-1 . 14 TRBV7-9 TRBD1
CASILAGGNTIYF TGTGCCAGCATCCTCGCGGGTGGAAACACCATATATTTT TRBJ1-3 . 13 TRBV7-9 .
CASSPPGQGLHF TGTGCCAGCAGCCCGCCGGGACAGGGCCTCCACTTT TRBJ1-6 . 12 TRBV12-3/TRBV12-4 TRBD1
CASALAATYEQYF TGTGCCAGCGCACTCGCGGCGACCTACGAGCAGTACTTC TRBJ2-7 . 13 TRBV7-2 .
CASSLSQASYEQYF TGTGCCAGCAGTTTATCACAGGCCTCCTACGAGCAGTACTTC TRBJ2-7 once 14 TRBV27 .
CASSRGRPLANTGELFF TGTGCCAGCAGCCGGGGCAGGCCTCTCGCGAACACCGGGGAGCTGTTTTTT TRBJ2-2 . 17 TRBV6-2/TRBV6-3 .
CASSLRQLNTEAFF TGTGCCAGCAGCCTCAGACAGTTAAACACTGAAGCTTTCTTT TRBJ1-1 . 14 TRBV6-2/TRBV6-3 .
CASSLPGQFNEQFF TGTGCCAGCAGTCTCCCGGGACAGTTCAATGAGCAGTTCTTC TRBJ2-1 few 14 TRBV27 TRBD1
CASATGGYEQYF TGTGCCAGCGCGACAGGGGGTTACGAGCAGTACTTC TRBJ2-7 . 12 TRBV18 TRBD1
CASSKGHNEKLFF TGTGCCAGCAGCAAGGGACATAATGAAAAACTGTTTTTT TRBJ1-4 . 13 TRBV21-1 .
CAISESLQGRNEQFF TGTGCCATCAGTGAGTCCCTCCAGGGGAGGAATGAGCAGTTCTTC TRBJ2-1 . 15 TRBV10-3 .
CASSPKGGAGEQYF TGTGCCAGCTCACCGAAAGGGGGCGCGGGCGAGCAGTACTTC TRBJ2-7 . 14 TRBV18 TRBD1
CASSPYRGVGEKLFF TGTGCCAGCAGTCCCTATCGTGGGGTAGGAGAAAAACTGTTTTTT TRBJ1-4 . 15 TRBV27 .
CAISGARGGETQYF TGTGCCATCAGTGGGGCCAGGGGTGGAGAGACCCAGTACTTC TRBJ2-5 . 14 TRBV10-3 .
CASSPIPSGGYEQYF TGTGCCAGCTCACCAATTCCTAGCGGGGGCTACGAGCAGTACTTC TRBJ2-7 . 15 TRBV18 TRBD2
CASSEDRRTHTDTQYF TGTGCCAGCAGCGAGGACCGACGCACCCACACAGATACGCAGTATTTT TRBJ2-3 . 16 TRBV7-9 .
CASNRQGRNQPQHF TGTGCCAGCAACAGACAGGGGCGCAATCAGCCCCAGCATTTT TRBJ1-5 once 14 TRBV28 TRBD1
CASSAGQRWEGQPQHF TGTGCCAGCAGTGCCGGACAGCGATGGGAAGGTCAGCCCCAGCATTTT TRBJ1-5 . 16 TRBV6-1 .
CASSVGLQGQAYEQYF TGTGCCAGCAGCGTAGGCCTGCAGGGACAGGCCTACGAGCAGTACTTC TRBJ2-7 . 16 TRBV9 TRBD1